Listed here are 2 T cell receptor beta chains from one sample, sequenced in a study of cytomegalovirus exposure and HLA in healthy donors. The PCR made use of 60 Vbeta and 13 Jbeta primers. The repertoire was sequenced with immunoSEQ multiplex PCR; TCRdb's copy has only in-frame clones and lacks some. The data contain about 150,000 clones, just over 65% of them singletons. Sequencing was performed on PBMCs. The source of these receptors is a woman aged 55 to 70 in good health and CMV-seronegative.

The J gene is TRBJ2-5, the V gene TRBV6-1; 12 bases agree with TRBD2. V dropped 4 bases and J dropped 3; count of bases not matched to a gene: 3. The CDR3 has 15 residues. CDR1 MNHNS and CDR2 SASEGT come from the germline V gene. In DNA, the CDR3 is TGTGCCAGCAGTGTACTAGCGGGGGGAAAAGAGACCCAGTACTTC. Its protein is CASSVLAGGKETQYF.

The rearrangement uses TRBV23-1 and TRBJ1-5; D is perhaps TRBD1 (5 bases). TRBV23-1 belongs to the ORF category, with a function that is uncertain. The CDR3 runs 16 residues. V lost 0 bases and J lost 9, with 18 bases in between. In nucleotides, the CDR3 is TGCGCCAGCAGTCAATCGCAGGGCAGGGTAGGTCCGCCCCAGCATTTT. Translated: CASSQSQGRVGPPQHF.